A single sample is the source of the 6 T cell receptor beta chains below, sequenced in a study of CD8 T cells in ankylosing spondylitis. Using its own MiXCR run on the 5' RACE reads, TCRdb lists one record per CDR3 protein. Among under 300,000 distinct CDR3 sequences listed, roughly a tenth were seen once. Sequenced sample: blood, either unsorted or a sorted T cell fraction (not recorded which). The receptors come from a male donor with ankylosing spondylitis or in good health (not recorded which).

The genes are TRBV20-1 and TRBJ2-3; TRBD2 matches 11 bases. This CDR3 is built from 15 residues. Unmatched junction bases numbered 3, after V lost 0 bases and J lost 4 bases. Germline V gene sequence: CDR1 DFQATT, CDR2 SNEGSKA (reference sequence). CDR3 protein: CSARDTSGSADTQYF. The CDR3 DNA reads as TGCAGTGCTAGAGATACTAGCGGGAGTGCAGATACGCAGTATTTT.

This clonotype was detected ten times or more. The rearrangement joins TRBV28 to TRBJ1-4; TRBD1 matches 7 bases. Germline lookup yields CDR1 MDHEN and CDR2 SYDVKM. V dropped 6 bases and J dropped 5; count of bases not matched to a gene: 9. The CDR3 spans 15 residues. In nucleotides, the CDR3 is TGTGCCAGCAGCCTCCGGACAGGTTCAAATGAAAAACTGTTTTTT. The encoded protein is CASSLRTGSNEKLFF.

This clonotype was counted a few times. The rearrangement uses TRBV7-2 and TRBJ2-5; D is possibly TRBD2 (6 bases). CDR1 SGHTA and CDR2 FQGNSA come from the germline V gene. The CDR3 is made up of 14 amino acids. The V end was cut by 0 bases, the J end by 4 bases, with 9 bases between. The CDR3: CASSLARLVETQYF. DNA of the CDR3: TGTGCCAGCAGCTTAGCCCGACTAGTAGAGACCCAGTACTTC.

Many counts were recorded for this clonotype. The rearrangement uses TRBV20-1 and TRBJ2-2, with a possible D match to TRBD2 (5 bases). The germline CDR1 and CDR2 sequences are DFQATT and SNEGSKA (reference sequence). Trimming removed 3 bases at V and 4 bases at J, with 12 bases between. This CDR3 comprises 14 residues. The CDR3 protein is CSASRLLGTGELFF. The DNA for the CDR3 is TGCAGTGCTAGCCGATTACTAGGCACCGGGGAGCTGTTTTTT.

A few counts support this clonotype. CDR3 in amino acids: CASSLQGSADTQYF. CDR3 sequence (DNA): TGTGCCAGCAGCTTGCAGGGGAGCGCAGATACGCAGTATTTT. The chain employs TRBV11-2 and TRBJ2-3; a weak D match, TRBD1 (6 bases). From germline, CDR1 is SGHAT and CDR2 FQNNGV. V was trimmed by 3 bases and J by 4 bases, leaving 11 bases between them. The CDR3 covers 14 residues.

V usage is TRBV20-1 and J usage is TRBJ2-7; D gene uncertain. The CDR3 loop spans 14 amino acids. Trimming shortened V by 0 bases and J by 4 bases, and 13 bases separated the two germline ends. Germline loops: CDR1 DFQATT, CDR2 SNEGSKA (reference sequence). CDR3 in DNA: TGCAGTGCTAGAGATGTGTTCGTCAAATACGAGCAGTACTTC. Translation gives CSARDVFVKYEQYF.